The T cell receptor (beta chain) under discussion was sequenced for a study of T-cell reconstitution after alpha-beta-depleted transplantation in children. Unique molecular identifiers were incorporated during preparation of the TCRbeta library. TCRdb passed the PCR reads through MiXCR, listing each CDR3 protein once. The repertoire holds approximately 500,000 distinct CDR3 sequences, with around 27% as singletons. Study results and limitations: At around two months after transplant, the alpha-beta T cells were reportedly derived from several hundred expanded clones that came from non-depleted graft cells. Recipient T cells and thymic progenitors that survived gave rise to the high TCRbeta diversity observed at day 60 in some patients.

This CDR3 has 12 residues. Germline V CDR1 and CDR2: DFQATT, SNEGSKA (reference sequence). V lost 3 bases and J 5 bases, leaving 10 bases between the germline ends. Of note for this clonotype: What it binds is unknown.

The rearrangement uses TRBV20-1 and TRBJ1-2; TRBD1 might be the D (6 bases). The source material was PBMCs, sampled before TCRalphabeta/CD19-depleted stem cell transplant. The clonotype originates from a boy in the first two years of life with Wiskott-Aldrich syndrome, due to receive a stem cell transplant. This CDR3 is CSASAQGYGYTF. Written as DNA, the CDR3 is TGCAGTGCTAGTGCGCAGGGGTATGGCTACACCTTC.